This TCR beta chain was sequenced in a study of cytomegalovirus exposure and HLA in healthy donors (dated by TCRdb to the late 2010s). In the study overall: An earlier analysis of roughly 610 of the donors reported 250 to 300 Gb of sequence data and 90 million to 120 million unique TCR beta sequences obtained from roughly 170 million T cells. Among the roughly 400 genotyped donors, around 81% belonged to the genetic ancestry cluster associated with self-reported Caucasian donors. Because of strong linkage in the cohort, five DR-DQ haplotypes were treated as single units for association and clustering. Every discovery cohort repertoire had been produced on one sequencing platform. Both class I and class II loci were covered by HLA typing, at four-digit resolution. Around 320 gigabases of sequencing data and 80 million or so unique TCR sequences were included in an early release covering under 650 HLA-typed donors. To decide whether each TCR beta V gene segment behaved as functional or pseudogenic, an earlier analysis of several hundred of the donors relied on high-throughput TCR beta sequencing. In a later analysis, previously published TCR beta repertoires from hundreds of donors were re-analyzed and high-resolution HLA genotyping was added so that TCR occurrence patterns could be studied. A separate validation cohort of about 110 different subjects was used in addition to the 666-subject first cohort. Using immunosequencing, the study profiled T cell repertoires from 666 subjects and related those repertoires to cytomegalovirus serostatus. Among around 400 genotyped donors of the cohort, an average of about 240,000 unique TCR beta nucleotide sequences was sequenced per donor, of which about 18% were non-productive. Rather than drawing on any new phenotypic data, the later analysis identified candidate immune exposures from TCR beta sequences and the way those sequences occurred across donors. Donor age, sex, ethnicity and CMV serostatus were compiled together with the repertoire data. Typing coverage differed by locus: A, B, C, DRB1 and DQB1 were typed in roughly 629-630 donors, DQA1 in about 510, DPA1 in 600 to 610, and DPB1 in roughly 470. High-throughput TCR immunosequencing, statistical association of individual TCRs with disease status, and machine learning were combined to predict cytomegalovirus infection status. The aim of the study was to test whether cataloging public T cell receptors could identify signatures of past pathogen exposure. A later genetic analysis took genome-wide SNP genotypes for 398 of the 666 donors and used that subset as a discovery cohort.

This clone has just a few counts. Its cognate antigen has yet to be identified. No quality values exist for individual bases; no much larger clone is one base distant. The cohort was made up of approximately 670 healthy bone marrow donors. All cohort members were sampled while nominally healthy, although unrecorded immune exposures were likely present. The donor was CMV seronegative and belonged to the group of over 350 seronegative cohort members. Every donor gave a peripheral blood sample, and the peripheral blood mononuclear cells from that sample were used for TCR beta sequencing. The Qiagen DNeasy Blood Extraction Kit was used to extract genomic DNA from the blood cell samples. The method was the immunoSEQ multiplex PCR assay. For the multiplex PCR, a mixture combining 60 forward primers for TCR Vbeta segments and 13 reverse primers for TCR Jbeta segments was used. Amplification of the CDR3 region of rearranged TCR beta genes was performed with a multiplex PCR assay on genomic DNA. The amplified TCR beta libraries were sequenced on the Illumina HiSeq System as 87-base-pair reads. The paper's processing steps were these. A later analysis tallied about 77 million unique TCR beta chains across the 666 repertoires, and approximately 12 million of those chains were shared by two or more donors. A nearest-neighbor algorithm error-corrected the raw reads and collapsed the reads into unique sequences, merging closely related sequences to remove PCR and sequencing errors. Alignment of CDR3 sequences to IMGT reference sequences was used to assign V, D and J gene segments. Each retained sequence needed at least a six-nucleotide match to both a V gene segment and a J gene segment. A rearrangement was called productive if the CDR3 had no stop codons and remained in frame with V and J, and every other rearrangement was called non-productive. CDR3 was defined according to IMGT convention as the region running from the second conserved V-encoded cysteine to the conserved J-encoded phenylalanine. In an earlier analysis of around 600 of the donors, sequences lacking an unambiguous match to a single V gene segment were excluded. An earlier analysis of almost 600 of the donors classified V segments as functional when productive rearrangements were above 56.7% and as segregating when the standard deviation between donors was above 5%. To diagnose cytomegalovirus status from the catalog of TCR beta chain sequences, a statistical classification framework was built. In a later analysis, V and J genes were assigned by comparing TCR nucleotide sequences against IMGT/GENE-DB human TR gene sequences. A later analysis assigned CDR3 sequences and most-parsimonious VDJ recombination scenarios with the TCRdist pipeline. In a later analysis, each TCR beta chain was defined by its CDR3 amino acid sequence together with its V-gene family, and reads without a unique V-gene family were excluded. As a way to deal with suspected cross-contamination and a sequencing artifact, a later analysis dropped 450 to 600 nucleotide sequences that were highly shared and had low generation probability. In a later analysis, a clonal expansion index was calculated for each public chain from normalized within-repertoire ranks of inferred template counts. Generation probabilities in a later analysis came from a VDJ recombination model fitted to out-of-frame rearrangements, and those results were checked against IGoR. In a later analysis, TCR-TCR, TCR-HLA and TCR-CMV co-occurrence was scored with hypergeometric tests, and a repertoire-size bias correction was applied to TCR pairs. A later analysis estimated false discovery rates by permuting HLA or CMV assignments 20 times. In a later analysis, co-occurring TCRs were grouped using DBSCAN, and TCRdist sequence similarity was added for clustering within HLA-allele-positive subsets. Co-occurrence clustering excluded repertoires with fewer than 30,000 or more than 120,000 public chains, plus five with anomalous nucleotide sharing. This immuneACCESS table, as held by TCRdb, lists in-frame sequences with V and J called but not all clones. Of the missing ones, under half trace to an unresolved V gene in checked studies; the others have no known cause. V, J and clone size are taken as reported in that table, and D and trimming were inferred from the DNA itself. Here the sample has some 130,000 clones; approximately 82% occur a single time. The ten largest account for roughly 3% of the sample.

Broader findings and caveats from the paper: An association between a missense DCLRE1C variant and V-gene and J-gene trimming of TCR beta chains was found in a later genetic analysis and replicated in an independent cohort. Linkage disequilibrium might explain the correlated functional status among segregating V segments, but an unknown experimental factor could not be ruled out. When HLA alleles, especially DR and DQ, strongly co-occurred, attributing TCR associations to individual alleles was difficult. In vitro tests confirmed that a few of the cytomegalovirus-associated TCR beta chains recognize cytomegalovirus antigens. Because counts were too low, seventeen rarely observed V segments, including chromosome 9 orphons, were left out of the earlier analysis of a few hundred of the donors. In a later analysis, TCR association rates were found to vary across HLA loci, with the most associated TCRs seen for DRB1 alleles and the fewest for HLA-C alleles. A later analysis reported that several top co-occurrence clusters appeared linked to parvovirus B19, influenza, CMV and Epstein-Barr virus. In a later genetic analysis, fewer N-insertions in productive TCRs were reported among donors in an Asian-associated ancestry cluster than the roughly 700-donor mean. In both the original and validation cohorts, the classifier was reported to diagnose cytomegalovirus status with high specificity and sensitivity. A cluster of highly shared sequence variants was judged likely to represent a technical artifact of the sequencing pipeline. A later analysis associated 16,951 TCR beta sequences with specific HLA alleles at a false discovery rate of 0.05. In an earlier analysis of approximately 590 of the donors, most TCR beta V segments appeared in productive rearrangements about 87% or about 30% of the time, broadly matching IMGT annotations. In the study, some 160 TCR beta chains were listed as associated with cytomegalovirus. A further reported finding was that TCR beta sequences accurately predicted the HLA-A and HLA-B alleles for most subjects in the first cohort. In a later analysis, HLA-associated TCR beta chains showed more clonal expansion and lower generation probabilities than non-associated chains that were equally common. It was suggested by the authors that the approach could potentially be generalized to other disease states and immunological phenotypes. A later analysis found that most CMV-associated TCR beta chains appeared HLA-restricted, with HLA associations seemingly driven largely by CMV exposure. CMV serostatus was the only immune exposure information available for the cohort. Presence/absence analyses assumed roughly uniform sequencing depth across donors, an assumption that may not hold. While some public TCRs were present in many individuals, most TCR sequences turned up only very rarely across donors. HLA typing was unavailable for some donors at each locus, so association tests used only the typed subset. This cohort had only TCR beta chains sequenced, and the lack of alpha or paired-chain data limited which features could be detected.

The sequence was obtained from a man aged 50 to 59 in good health and CMV-seronegative. The sequencing input was PBMCs.

The sequenced DNA: TGTGCCAGCAGCTTAGAACAGGGGCAGTACTTC. Its coded protein is CASSLEQGQYF. The rearranged chain carries TRBV7-2 and TRBJ2-7; the D gene is perhaps TRBD1, from 6 matching bases. V is clipped by 1 base and J by 9 bases, and the sequence between their germline boundaries is 7 bases long. Per the germline V gene, SGHTA is the CDR1 and FQGNSA is the CDR2. The CDR3 numbers 11 residues from cysteine through phenylalanine. Only the CDR3 portion is preserved as DNA: 33 bases, with reading frame beginning at the first base.